A selection of T cell receptor beta chains follows, all from one sample in a study of cytomegalovirus exposure and HLA in healthy donors. Measured with immunoSEQ multiplex PCR; TCRdb has only the in-frame clones, and not every one. The data contain 120,000 to 150,000 clones, just under 85% of them seen just once; the ten biggest clones take up roughly 1.9%. Sequenced material: PBMCs. The receptors stem from a woman between 40 and 50 years old in good health and CMV-seronegative. The CDR3 runs from the conserved cysteine through the conserved F or W. D genes are given only for firm matches. Clone size, where shown, is once, few, many, or a class for clones that have expanded.

J | length | size | D | V | DNA | CDR3
TRBJ2-1 | 14 | - | - | TRBV30 | TGTGCCTGGAGGGACCAGGGGAGCTACAATGAGCAGTTCTTC | CAWRDQGSYNEQFF
TRBJ1-1 | 13 | - | TRBD1 | TRBV11-2 | TGTGCCAGCAGCTCGGCAGGGGGCACTGAAGCTTTCTTT | CASSSAGGTEAFF
TRBJ2-3 | 18 | few | TRBD2 | TRBV5-6 | TGTGCCAGCAGCTTTCAACACGAGGCGGGAGGGCCCAGGGGTACGCAGTATTTT | CASSFQHEAGGPRGTQYF
TRBJ2-2 | 15 | - | - | TRBV5-1 | TGCGCCAGCACCCGGGGGGCGAGGGACACCGGGGAGCTGTTTTTT | CASTRGARDTGELFF
TRBJ2-7 | 15 | - | TRBD2 | TRBV5-1 | TGCGCCAGCAGCTTGGTACTAGCGGAGTCCTACGAGCAGTACTTC | CASSLVLAESYEQYF
TRBJ2-3 | 12 | - | - | TRBV27 | TGTGCCAGCAGTCTGCTTGGGGGGACGCAGTATTTT | CASSLLGGTQYF
TRBJ1-1 | 12 | - | - | TRBV7-9 | TGTGCCAGCAGCTTACTAGGCACTGAAGCTTTCTTT | CASSLLGTEAFF
TRBJ1-5 | 17 | - | - | TRBV5-6 | TGTGCCAGCAGCACCACTCACAGGGAAACGGCAAATCAGCCCCAGCATTTT | CASSTTHRETANQPQHF
TRBJ2-5 | 13 | - | - | TRBV30 | TGTGCCTGGAGGGATCCACCAGGGGAGACCCAGTACTTC | CAWRDPPGETQYF
TRBJ2-1 | 15 | - | - | TRBV7-2 | TGTGCCAGCAGCTACGGCGGGACTCCCTACAATGAGCAGTTCTTC | CASSYGGTPYNEQFF
TRBJ1-5 | 14 | - | - | TRBV27 | TGTGCCAGCAGTTGGCGAGGTAGCAATCAGCCCCAGCATTTT | CASSWRGSNQPQHF
TRBJ2-5 | 16 | - | TRBD2 | TRBV13 | TGTGCCAGCAGCTCTAGCGGGAACAAGGAGCAAGAGACCCAGTACTTC | CASSSSGNKEQETQYF
TRBJ1-2 | 15 | - | TRBD1 | TRBV7-2 | TGTGCCAGCAGCCCACAGGGGTATCAGGTCTATGGCTACACCTTC | CASSPQGYQVYGYTF
TRBJ2-1 | 17 | - | TRBD1 | TRBV27 | TGTGCCAGCCCGATCCCCCCCCCGGGACAGGGTTCCAATGAGCAGTTCTTC | CASPIPPPGQGSNEQFF